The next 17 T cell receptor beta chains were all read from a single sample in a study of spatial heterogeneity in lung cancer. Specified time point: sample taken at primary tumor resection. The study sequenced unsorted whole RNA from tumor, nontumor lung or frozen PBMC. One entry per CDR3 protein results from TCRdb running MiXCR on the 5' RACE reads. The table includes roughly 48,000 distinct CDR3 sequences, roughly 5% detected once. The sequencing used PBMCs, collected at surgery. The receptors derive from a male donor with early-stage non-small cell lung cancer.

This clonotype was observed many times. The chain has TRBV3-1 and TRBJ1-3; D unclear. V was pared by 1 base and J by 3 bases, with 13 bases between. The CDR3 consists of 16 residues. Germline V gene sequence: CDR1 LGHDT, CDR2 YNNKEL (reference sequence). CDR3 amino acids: CASSQVGGMIGNTIYF. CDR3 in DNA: TGTGCCAGCAGCCAAGTAGGAGGGATGATTGGAAACACCATATATTTT.

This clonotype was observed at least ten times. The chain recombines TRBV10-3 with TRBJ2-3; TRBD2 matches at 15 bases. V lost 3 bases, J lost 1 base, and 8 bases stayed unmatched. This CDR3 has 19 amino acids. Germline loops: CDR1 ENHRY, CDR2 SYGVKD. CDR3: CAISDSGTSGRPRTDTQYF. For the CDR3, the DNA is TGTGCCATCAGTGACTCCGGGACTAGCGGGAGGCCACGCACAGATACGCAGTATTTT.

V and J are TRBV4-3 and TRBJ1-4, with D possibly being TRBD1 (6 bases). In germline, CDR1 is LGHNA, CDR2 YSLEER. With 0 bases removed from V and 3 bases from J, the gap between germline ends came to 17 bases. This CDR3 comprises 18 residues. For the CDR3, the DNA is TGCGCCAGCAGCCAAGACGGGGGCGGGGGATATTCTAATGAAAAACTGTTTTTT. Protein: CASSQDGGGGYSNEKLFF.

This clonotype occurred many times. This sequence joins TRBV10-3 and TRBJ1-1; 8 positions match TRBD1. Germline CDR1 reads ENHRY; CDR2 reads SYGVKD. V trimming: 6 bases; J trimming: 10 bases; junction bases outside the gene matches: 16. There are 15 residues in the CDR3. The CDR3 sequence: CAISSTGGQPGGAFF. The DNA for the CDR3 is TGTGCCATCAGCTCTACAGGGGGACAACCCGGAGGAGCTTTCTTT.

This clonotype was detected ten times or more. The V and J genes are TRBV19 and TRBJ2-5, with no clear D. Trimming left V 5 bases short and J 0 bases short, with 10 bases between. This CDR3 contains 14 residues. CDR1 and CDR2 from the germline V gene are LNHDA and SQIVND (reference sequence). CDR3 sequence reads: CASSSDGYQETQYF. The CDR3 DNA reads TGTGCCAGTAGTTCTGACGGGTACCAAGAGACCCAGTACTTC.

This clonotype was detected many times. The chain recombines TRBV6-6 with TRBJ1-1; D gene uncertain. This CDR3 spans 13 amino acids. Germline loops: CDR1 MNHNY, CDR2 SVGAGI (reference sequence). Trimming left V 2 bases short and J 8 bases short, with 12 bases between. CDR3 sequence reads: CASSYNRAWEAFF. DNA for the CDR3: TGTGCCAGCAGTTACAATAGGGCCTGGGAAGCTTTCTTT.

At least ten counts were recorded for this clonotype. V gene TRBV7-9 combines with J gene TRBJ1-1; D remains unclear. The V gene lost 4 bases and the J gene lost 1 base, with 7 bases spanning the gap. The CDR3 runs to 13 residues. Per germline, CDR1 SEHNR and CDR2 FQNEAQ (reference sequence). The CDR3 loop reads CASSSFANTEAFF. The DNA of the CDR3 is TGTGCCAGCAGCTCATTCGCGAACACTGAAGCTTTCTTT. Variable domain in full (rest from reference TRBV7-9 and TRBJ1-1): DTGVSQNPRHKITKRGQNVTFRCDPISEHNRLYWYRQTLGQGPEFLTYFQNEAQLEKSRLLSDRFSAERPKGSFSTLEIQRTEQGDSAMYLCASSSFANTEAFFGQGTRLTVV.

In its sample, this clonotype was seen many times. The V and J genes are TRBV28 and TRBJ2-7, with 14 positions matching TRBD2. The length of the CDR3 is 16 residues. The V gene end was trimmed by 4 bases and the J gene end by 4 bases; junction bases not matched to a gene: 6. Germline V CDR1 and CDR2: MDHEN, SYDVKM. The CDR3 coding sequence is TGTGCCAGCAGTTCCCCTGGGACTAGCGGGAGTTACGAGCAGTACTTC. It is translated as CASSSPGTSGSYEQYF.

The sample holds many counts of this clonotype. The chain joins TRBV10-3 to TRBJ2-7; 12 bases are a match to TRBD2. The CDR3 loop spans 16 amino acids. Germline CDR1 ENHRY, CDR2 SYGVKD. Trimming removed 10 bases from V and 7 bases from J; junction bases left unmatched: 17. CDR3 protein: CASSGTSGSLLREQYF. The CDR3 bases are TGTGCCAGCTCCGGGACTAGCGGGTCCTTACTTAGAGAGCAGTACTTC.

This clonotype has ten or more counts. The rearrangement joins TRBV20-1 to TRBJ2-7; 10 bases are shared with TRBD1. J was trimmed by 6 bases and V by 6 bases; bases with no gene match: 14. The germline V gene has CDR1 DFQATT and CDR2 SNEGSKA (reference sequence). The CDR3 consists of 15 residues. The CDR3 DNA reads TGCAGTGCCCCTCTCCGACAGGGGGCATTAAGCGAGCAGTACTTC. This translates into CSAPLRQGALSEQYF.

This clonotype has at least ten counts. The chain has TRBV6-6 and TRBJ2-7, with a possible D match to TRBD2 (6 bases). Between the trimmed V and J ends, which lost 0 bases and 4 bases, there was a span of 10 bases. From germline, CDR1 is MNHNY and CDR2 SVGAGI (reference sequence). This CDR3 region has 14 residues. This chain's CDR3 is CASSYSEGRYEQYF. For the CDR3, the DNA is TGTGCCAGCAGTTACTCGGAGGGACGGTACGAGCAGTACTTC.

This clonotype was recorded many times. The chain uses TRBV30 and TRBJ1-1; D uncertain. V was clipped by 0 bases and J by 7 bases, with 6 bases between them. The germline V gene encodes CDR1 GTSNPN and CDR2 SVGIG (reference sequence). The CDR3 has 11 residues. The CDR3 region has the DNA TGTGCCTGGAGTGTAAGGTTTGAAGCTTTCTTT. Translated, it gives CAWSVRFEAFF.

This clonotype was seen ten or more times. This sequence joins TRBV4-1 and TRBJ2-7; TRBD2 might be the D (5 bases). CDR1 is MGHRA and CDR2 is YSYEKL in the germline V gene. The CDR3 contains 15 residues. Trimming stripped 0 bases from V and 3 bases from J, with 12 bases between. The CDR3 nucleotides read TGCGCCAGCAGCCAAGATCCCGGGAATCACTACGAGCAGTACTTC. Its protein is CASSQDPGNHYEQYF.

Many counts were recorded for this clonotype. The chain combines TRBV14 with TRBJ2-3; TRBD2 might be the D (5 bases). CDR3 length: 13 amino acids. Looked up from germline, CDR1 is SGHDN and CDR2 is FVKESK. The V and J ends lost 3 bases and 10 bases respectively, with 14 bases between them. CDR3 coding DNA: TGTGCCAGCAGCCAGGTCCGGAGGATGGCGCAGTATTTT. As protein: CASSQVRRMAQYF.

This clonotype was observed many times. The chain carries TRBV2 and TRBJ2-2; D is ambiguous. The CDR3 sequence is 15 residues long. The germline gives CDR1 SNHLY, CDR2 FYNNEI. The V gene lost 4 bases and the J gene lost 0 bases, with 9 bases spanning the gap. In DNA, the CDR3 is TGTGCCAGCAGTGCGACATTATCGAACACCGGGGAGCTGTTTTTT. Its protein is CASSATLSNTGELFF.

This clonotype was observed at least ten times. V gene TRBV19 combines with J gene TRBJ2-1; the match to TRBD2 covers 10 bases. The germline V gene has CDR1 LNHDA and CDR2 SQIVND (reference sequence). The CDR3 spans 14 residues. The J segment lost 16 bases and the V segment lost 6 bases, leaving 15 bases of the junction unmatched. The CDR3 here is CASSNLAGVPRRFF. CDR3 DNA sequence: TGTGCCAGTAGCAACCTAGCGGGAGTCCCTAGGAGATTCTTC.

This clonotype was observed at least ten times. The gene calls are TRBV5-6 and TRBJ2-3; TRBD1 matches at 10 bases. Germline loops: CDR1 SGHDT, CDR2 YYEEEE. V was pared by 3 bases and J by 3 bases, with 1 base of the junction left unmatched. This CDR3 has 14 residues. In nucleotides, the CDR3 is TGTGCCAGCAGCTGGGGACAGGGGACAGATACGCAGTATTTT. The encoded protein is CASSWGQGTDTQYF.